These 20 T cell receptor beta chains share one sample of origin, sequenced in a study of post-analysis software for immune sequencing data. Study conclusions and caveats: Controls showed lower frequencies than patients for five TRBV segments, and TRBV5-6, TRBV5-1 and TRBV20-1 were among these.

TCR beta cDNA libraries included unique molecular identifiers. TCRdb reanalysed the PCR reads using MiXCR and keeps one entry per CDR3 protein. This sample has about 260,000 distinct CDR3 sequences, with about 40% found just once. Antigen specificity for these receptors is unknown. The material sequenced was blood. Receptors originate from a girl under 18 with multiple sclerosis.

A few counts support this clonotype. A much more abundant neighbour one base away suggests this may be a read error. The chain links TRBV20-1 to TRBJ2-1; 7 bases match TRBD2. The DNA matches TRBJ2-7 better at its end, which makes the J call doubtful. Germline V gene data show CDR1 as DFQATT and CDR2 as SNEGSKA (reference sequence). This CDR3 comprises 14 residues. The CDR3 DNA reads TGCAGTGCTAGAAGCGGGGCCTCCTACAATGAGCAGTACTTC. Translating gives CSARSGASYNEQYF.

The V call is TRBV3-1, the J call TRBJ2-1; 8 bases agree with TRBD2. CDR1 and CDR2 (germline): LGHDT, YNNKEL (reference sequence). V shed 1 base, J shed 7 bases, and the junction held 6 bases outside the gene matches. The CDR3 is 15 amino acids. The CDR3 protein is CASSQGLATQNEQFF. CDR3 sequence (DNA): TGTGCCAGCAGCCAAGGACTAGCGACTCAAAATGAGCAGTTCTTC.

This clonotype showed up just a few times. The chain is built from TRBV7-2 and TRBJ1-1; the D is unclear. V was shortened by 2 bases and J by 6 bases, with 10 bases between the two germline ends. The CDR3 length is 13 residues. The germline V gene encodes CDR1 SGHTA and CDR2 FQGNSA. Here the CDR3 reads CASSLYEGPEAFF. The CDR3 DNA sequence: TGTGCCAGCAGCTTATATGAGGGCCCTGAAGCTTTCTTT.

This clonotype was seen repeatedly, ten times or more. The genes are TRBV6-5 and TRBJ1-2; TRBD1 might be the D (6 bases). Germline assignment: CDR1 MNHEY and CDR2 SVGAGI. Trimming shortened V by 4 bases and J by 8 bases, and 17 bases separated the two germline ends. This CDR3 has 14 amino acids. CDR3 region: CASSSTGNLLGYTF. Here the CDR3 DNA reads TGTGCCAGCAGTTCCACAGGGAACCTTCTCGGCTACACCTTC.

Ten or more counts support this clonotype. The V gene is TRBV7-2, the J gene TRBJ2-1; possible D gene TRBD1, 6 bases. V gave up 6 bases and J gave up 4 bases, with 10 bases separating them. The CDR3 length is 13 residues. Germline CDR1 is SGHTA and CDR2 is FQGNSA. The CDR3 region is CASRLDSYNEQFF. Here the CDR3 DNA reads TGTGCCAGCAGGCTGGACAGTTACAATGAGCAGTTCTTC.

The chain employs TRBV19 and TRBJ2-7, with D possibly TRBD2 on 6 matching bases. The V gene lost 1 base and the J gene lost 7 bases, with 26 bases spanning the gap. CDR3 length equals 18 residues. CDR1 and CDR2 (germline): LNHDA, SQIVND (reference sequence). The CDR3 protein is CASSIGPLSGSSYNEQYF. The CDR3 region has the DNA TGTGCCAGTAGTATAGGTCCCCTCAGCGGGTCATCCTACAATGAGCAGTACTTC.

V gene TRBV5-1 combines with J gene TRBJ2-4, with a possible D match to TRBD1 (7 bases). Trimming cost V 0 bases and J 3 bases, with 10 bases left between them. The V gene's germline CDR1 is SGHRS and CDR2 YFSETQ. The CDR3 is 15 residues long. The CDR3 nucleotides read TGCGCCAGCAGCTTGGGGGGGGACAGCAAAAACATTCAGTACTTC. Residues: CASSLGGDSKNIQYF.

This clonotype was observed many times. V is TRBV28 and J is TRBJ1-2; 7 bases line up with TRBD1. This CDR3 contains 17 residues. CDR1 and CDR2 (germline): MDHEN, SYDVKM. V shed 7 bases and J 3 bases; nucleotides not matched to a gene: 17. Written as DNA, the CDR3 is TGTGCCAGCAACCTCCCGAGGGGGCGCGGCGGTTACTATGGCTACACCTTC. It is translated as CASNLPRGRGGYYGYTF.

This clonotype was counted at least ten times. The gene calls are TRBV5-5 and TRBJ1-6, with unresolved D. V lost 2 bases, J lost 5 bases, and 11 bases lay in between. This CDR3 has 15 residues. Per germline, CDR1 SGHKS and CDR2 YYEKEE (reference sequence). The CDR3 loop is CASSFLTGDNSPLHF. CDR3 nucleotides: TGTGCCAGCAGCTTTTTGACCGGAGATAATTCACCCCTCCACTTT.

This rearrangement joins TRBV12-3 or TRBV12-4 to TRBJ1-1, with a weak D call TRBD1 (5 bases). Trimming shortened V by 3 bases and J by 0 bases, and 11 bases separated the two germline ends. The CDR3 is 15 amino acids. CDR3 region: CASSFGGGLNTEAFF. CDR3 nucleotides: TGTGCCAGCAGTTTCGGGGGGGGATTGAACACTGAAGCTTTCTTT.

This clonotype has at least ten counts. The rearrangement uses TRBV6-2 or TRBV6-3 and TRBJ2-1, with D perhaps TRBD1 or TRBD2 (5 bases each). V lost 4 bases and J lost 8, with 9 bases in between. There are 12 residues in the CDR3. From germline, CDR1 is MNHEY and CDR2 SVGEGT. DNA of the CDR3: TGTGCCAGCAGTTTTAGAGGGGATGAGCAGTTCTTC. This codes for CASSFRGDEQFF.

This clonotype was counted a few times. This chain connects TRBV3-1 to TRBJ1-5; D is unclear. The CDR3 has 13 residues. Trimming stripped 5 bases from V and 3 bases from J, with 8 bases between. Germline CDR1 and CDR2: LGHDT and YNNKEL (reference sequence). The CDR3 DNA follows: TGTGCCAGCAGCTTCCGGCCCAATCAGCCCCAGCATTTT. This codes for CASSFRPNQPQHF.

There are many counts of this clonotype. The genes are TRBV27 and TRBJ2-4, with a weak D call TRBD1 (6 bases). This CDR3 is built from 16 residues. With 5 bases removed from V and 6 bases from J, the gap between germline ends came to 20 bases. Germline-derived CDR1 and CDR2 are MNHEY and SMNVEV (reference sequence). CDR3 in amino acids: CASSPGAGEGGNIQYF. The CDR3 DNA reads TGTGCCAGCAGTCCTGGGGCAGGGGAAGGTGGAAACATTCAGTACTTC.

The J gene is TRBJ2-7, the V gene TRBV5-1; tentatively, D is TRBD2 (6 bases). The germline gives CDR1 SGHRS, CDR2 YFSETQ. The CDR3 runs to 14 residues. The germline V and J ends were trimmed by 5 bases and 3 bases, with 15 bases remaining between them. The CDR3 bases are TGCGCCAGCAGAGGGACCGGAGGGTTCTACGAGCAGTACTTC. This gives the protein CASRGTGGFYEQYF.

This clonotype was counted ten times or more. The CDR3 DNA reads as TGTGCTAGTGGTTTGGTAAAGGGGGGGCTGATGAACACTGAAGCTTTCTTT. Its protein is CASGLVKGGLMNTEAFF. The J gene is TRBJ1-1, the V gene TRBV12-5; D may be TRBD1 (6 bases). The V and J ends lost 0 bases and 0 bases respectively, with 14 bases between them. Germline-derived CDR1 and CDR2 are LGHNT and FRNRAP. The CDR3 extends over 17 amino acids.

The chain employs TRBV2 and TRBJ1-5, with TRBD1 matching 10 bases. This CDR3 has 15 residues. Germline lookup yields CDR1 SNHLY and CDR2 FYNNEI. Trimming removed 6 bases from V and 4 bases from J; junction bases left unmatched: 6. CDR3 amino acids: CASREDRGDNQPQHF. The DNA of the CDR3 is TGTGCCAGCAGGGAGGACAGGGGGGATAATCAGCCCCAGCATTTT.

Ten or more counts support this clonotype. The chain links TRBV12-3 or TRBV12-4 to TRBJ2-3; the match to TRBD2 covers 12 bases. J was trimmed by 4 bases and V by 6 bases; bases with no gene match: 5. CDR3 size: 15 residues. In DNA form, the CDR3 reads TGTGCCAGCAGGGAGACTAGCGGGGGTGCAGATACGCAGTATTTT. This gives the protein CASRETSGGADTQYF.

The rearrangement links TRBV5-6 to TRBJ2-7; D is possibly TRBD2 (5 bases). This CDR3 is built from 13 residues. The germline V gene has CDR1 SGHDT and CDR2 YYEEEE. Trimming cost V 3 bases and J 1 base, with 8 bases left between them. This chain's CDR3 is CASSWESSYEQYF. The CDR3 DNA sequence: TGTGCCAGCAGCTGGGAGTCATCCTACGAGCAGTACTTC.

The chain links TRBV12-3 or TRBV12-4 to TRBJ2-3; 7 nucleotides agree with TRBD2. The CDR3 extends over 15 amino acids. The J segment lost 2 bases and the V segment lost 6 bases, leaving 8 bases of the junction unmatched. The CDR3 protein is CASSSQREVTDTQYF. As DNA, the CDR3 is TGTGCCAGCAGCTCCCAGCGGGAAGTCACAGATACGCAGTATTTT.

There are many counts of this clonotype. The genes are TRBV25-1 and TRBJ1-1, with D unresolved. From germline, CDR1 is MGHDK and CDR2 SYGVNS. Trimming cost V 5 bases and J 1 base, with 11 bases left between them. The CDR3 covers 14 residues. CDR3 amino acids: CASSSRQANTEAFF. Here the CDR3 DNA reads TGTGCCAGCAGTTCTCGGCAGGCGAACACTGAAGCTTTCTTT. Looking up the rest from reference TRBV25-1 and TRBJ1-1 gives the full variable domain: EADIYQTPRYLVIGTGKKITLECSQTMGHDKMYWYQQDPGMELHLIHYSYGVNSTEKGDLSSESTVSRIRTEHFPLTLESARPSHTSQYLCASSSRQANTEAFFGQGTRLTVV.